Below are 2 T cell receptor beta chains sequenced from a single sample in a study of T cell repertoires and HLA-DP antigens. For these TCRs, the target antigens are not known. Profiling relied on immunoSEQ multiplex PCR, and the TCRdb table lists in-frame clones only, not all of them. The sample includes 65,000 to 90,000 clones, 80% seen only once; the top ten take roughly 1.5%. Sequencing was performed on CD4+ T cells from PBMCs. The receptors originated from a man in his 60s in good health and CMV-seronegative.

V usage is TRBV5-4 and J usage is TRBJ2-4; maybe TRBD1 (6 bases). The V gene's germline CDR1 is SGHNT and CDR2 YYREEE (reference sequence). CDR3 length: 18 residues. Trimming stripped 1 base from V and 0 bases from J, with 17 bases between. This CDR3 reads CASSLSQGRLLAKNIQYF. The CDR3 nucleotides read TGTGCCAGCAGCTTGTCGCAGGGGAGATTACTAGCCAAAAACATTCAGTACTTC.

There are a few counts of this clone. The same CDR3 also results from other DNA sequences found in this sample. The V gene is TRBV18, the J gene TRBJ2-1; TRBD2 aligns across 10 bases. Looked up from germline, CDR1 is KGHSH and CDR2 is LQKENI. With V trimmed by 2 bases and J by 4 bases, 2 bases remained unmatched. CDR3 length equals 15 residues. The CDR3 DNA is TGTGCCAGCTCACCAGGACTAGCGGCTTACAATGAGCAGTTCTTC. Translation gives CASSPGLAAYNEQFF.